The 15 T cell receptor beta chains given below trace back to one sample, sequenced in a study of OX40 agonist ivuxolimab in advanced cancers. Libraries were prepared by immunoSEQ multiplex PCR; TCRdb keeps only in-frame clonotypes and omits some of them. The data show 15,000 to 25,000 clones, around two thirds seen once. This material consisted of CD4+ or CD8+ T cells sorted from blood, taken in a trial of the OX40 agonist ivuxolimab. The receptor set was obtained from an adult with an advanced solid tumor such as melanoma, head and neck, liver or kidney cancer.

The gene calls are TRBV7-9 and TRBJ2-5; D not certain. The CDR3 runs to 14 residues. V lost 5 bases and J 4 bases, leaving 14 bases between the germline ends. Germline CDR1 is SEHNR and CDR2 is FQNEAQ (reference sequence). The CDR3 DNA is TGTGCCAGCAGCACCGGAAGGCACGGAGAGACCCAGTACTTC. Residues: CASSTGRHGETQYF.

The J gene is TRBJ2-1, the V gene TRBV19, with D perhaps matching TRBD2 (6 bases). V was clipped by 5 bases and J by 1 base, with 9 bases between them. This CDR3 comprises 14 residues. The V gene's germline CDR1 is LNHDA and CDR2 SQIVND (reference sequence). CDR3 in amino acids: CASSLTSSYNEQFF. In nucleotides, the CDR3 is TGTGCCAGTAGTTTGACTAGTTCCTACAATGAGCAGTTCTTC.

This clone was recorded only once. The chain links TRBV4-3 to TRBJ2-6, with D maybe TRBD2 (5 bases). The V gene's germline CDR1 is LGHNA and CDR2 YSLEER. CDR3 length: 17 amino acids. The V end was cut by 1 base, the J end by 0 bases, with 10 bases between. Here the CDR3 reads CASSQAPGLSGANVLTF. CDR3 nucleotide sequence: TGCGCCAGCAGCCAAGCCCCAGGACTCTCTGGGGCCAACGTCCTGACTTTC.

This chain joins TRBV28 and TRBJ1-3; D is undetermined. There are 16 residues in the CDR3. V dropped 5 bases and J dropped 0 bases, with 14 bases sitting between them. Germline lookup yields CDR1 MDHEN and CDR2 SYDVKM. This CDR3 reads CASSLLGSLSGNTIYF. In DNA, the CDR3 is TGTGCCAGCAGTCTACTAGGATCGCTCTCTGGAAACACCATATATTTT.

The genes are TRBV27 and TRBJ2-3; D gene unclear. The germline CDR1 and CDR2 sequences are MNHEY and SMNVEV (reference sequence). This CDR3 is 9 amino acids long. V lost 11 bases, J lost 4 bases, and 4 bases lay in between. The CDR3 spells CALPDTQYF. DNA for the CDR3: TGTGCCCTCCCAGATACGCAGTATTTT.

Notes on this clone: The junction differs from germline at one of its ends, possibly a read error. The CDR3 is CASSLGLAAYNEQFF. CDR3 in DNA: TGTGCTAGCAGCTTAGGCCTAGCGGCCTACAATGAGCAGTTCTTC. J is TRBJ2-1 and V is TRBV7-7; TRBD2 aligns across 7 bases. There are 15 residues in the CDR3. Germline CDR1 SSHAT, CDR2 FNYEAQ (reference sequence).

This clone was detected only a few times. The chain is built from TRBV4-2 and TRBJ2-7; TRBD1 aligns across 7 bases. CDR3 length: 15 amino acids. V was clipped by 6 bases and J by 0 bases; unmatched bases: 8. Germline V gene data show CDR1 as LGHNA and CDR2 as YNFKEQ. CDR3 protein: CASSLGAGGSYEQYF. DNA for the CDR3: TGTGCCAGCAGTCTAGGGGCAGGGGGCTCCTACGAGCAGTACTTC.

This clone is classed as medium-sized (0.01 to 0.1%). The rearrangement uses TRBV15 and TRBJ2-2, with a weak D call TRBD2 (6 bases). Trimming left V 8 bases short and J 2 bases short, with 15 bases between. This CDR3 comprises 15 residues. Germline lookup yields CDR1 LNHNV and CDR2 YYDKDF (reference sequence). CDR3 region: CATQTGGDNTGELFF. The CDR3 DNA sequence: TGTGCCACCCAAACTGGAGGGGACAACACCGGGGAGCTGTTTTTT.

This clone has just one count. This sequence joins TRBV28 and TRBJ1-2; the D is unclear. Germline V gene data show CDR1 as MDHEN and CDR2 as SYDVKM. The CDR3 loop spans 14 amino acids. The V end was cut by 2 bases, the J end by 0 bases, with 7 bases between. CDR3 sequence reads: CASSLVAANYGYTF. The CDR3 DNA sequence: TGTGCCAGCAGTTTAGTTGCAGCTAACTATGGCTACACCTTC.

The genes are TRBV16 and TRBJ2-3; no reliable D call. The germline gives CDR1 KGHSY, CDR2 FQNENV. The CDR3 totals 15 residues. V lost 0 bases, J lost 0 bases, and 7 bases lay in between. CDR3 region: CASSQSITSTDTQYF. DNA of the CDR3: TGTGCCAGCAGCCAATCTATCACAAGCACAGATACGCAGTATTTT.

The J gene is TRBJ2-7, the V gene TRBV4-1; 7 positions agree with TRBD2. Germline CDR1 reads MGHRA; CDR2 reads YSYEKL. The CDR3 extends over 16 amino acids. Unmatched junction bases numbered 9, after V lost 2 bases and J lost 2 bases. CDR3 residues: CASSQQVGTTTYEQYF. As DNA, the CDR3 is TGCGCCAGCAGCCAACAAGTGGGGACTACCACCTACGAGCAGTACTTC.

This clone showed up just once. The chain carries TRBV14 and TRBJ2-2, with 7 bases lining up with TRBD2. The CDR3 loop spans 16 amino acids. The ends lost 4 bases at V and 4 bases at J; junction bases unmatched: 9. The V gene's germline CDR1 is SGHDN and CDR2 FVKESK. CDR3 sequence (DNA): TGTGCCAGCAGCCCCCTCCGGGGGGAAGGCACCGGGGAGCTGTTTTTT. It translates to CASSPLRGEGTGELFF.

The rearrangement joins TRBV2 to TRBJ1-5; TRBD1 aligns across 9 bases. V shed 5 bases and J 5 bases; nucleotides not matched to a gene: 4. CDR3 size: 14 residues. Germline values: CDR1 SNHLY, CDR2 FYNNEI. The CDR3 DNA reads as TGTGCCAGCAGTTTGGGGACAGGGTATCAGCCCCAGCATTTT. Translation gives CASSLGTGYQPQHF.

This chain uses TRBV27 with TRBJ1-4; D is uncertain. Trimming stripped 5 bases from V and 5 bases from J, with 9 bases between. The CDR3 length is 13 residues. Germline V gives CDR1 MNHEY, CDR2 SMNVEV (reference sequence). The CDR3 nucleotides read TGTGCCAGCAGTCGATTATTAAATGAAAAACTGTTTTTT. This gives the protein CASSRLLNEKLFF.

J is TRBJ2-1 and V is TRBV7-2; 7 positions match TRBD1. The CDR3 consists of 15 residues. J lost 2 bases, V lost 3 bases, and 4 bases had no gene match. Germline loops: CDR1 SGHTA, CDR2 FQGNSA. CDR3 nucleotide sequence: TGTGCCAGCAGCTTTTTTGGGACAGCCTACAATGAGCAGTTCTTC. Its translation: CASSFFGTAYNEQFF.